Given below is one TCR beta chain in context. The sample is drawn from a study of T cells in Graves' hyperthyroidism and ophthalmopathy. Germline loops: CDR1 LGHNA, CDR2 YSLEER. The CDR3 runs 13 residues. Between the trimmed V and J ends, which lost 2 bases and 7 bases, there was a span of 9 bases. Thyroid ultrasound, orbital computed tomography, clinical symptoms, and serum thyroxine and TRAb underpinned diagnoses. TCR beta CDR3 regions were amplified from RNA. First-round RT-PCR of the TCR CDR3 relied on the HTBI primer set. Each CDR3 protein gets one entry after TCRdb re-called the multiplex PCR reads with MiXCR. The profile shows over 700,000 distinct CDR3 sequences, approximately 40% of them singletons.

The chain joins TRBV4-3 to TRBJ1-5; no clear D gene. Sequenced: blood. This sequence originates from a man younger than 35 with Graves' hyperthyroidism. CDR3 sequence: CASSQFTGQPQHF. CDR3 sequence (DNA): TGCGCCAGCAGCCAATTTACGGGCCAGCCCCAGCATTTT.